This T cell receptor beta chain was retrieved from a study of spatial heterogeneity in lung cancer (dated by TCRdb to the late 2010s). Study-wide context: Beta-chain transcripts were consistently detected in greater numbers than alpha-chain transcripts, which likely reflects a higher abundance of beta-chain transcripts. In the raw uncorrected reads, each unique combination of TCR and UMI appeared on average more than ten times. TCR alpha and beta repertoires were quantitatively compared across multiple tumor regions, matched nontumor lung and blood in non-small cell lung cancer. The study linked features of the TCR repertoire to counts of nonsynonymous mutations, which were determined by whole-exome sequencing of tumor tissue. Both alpha and beta chains were TCR-sequenced in samples taken at surgery, namely 220 tumor regions, around 64 matched nontumor lung samples and just over 55 PBMC samples. What the study reported, not specific to this receptor: Confirming at a functional level the hypothesis that regional TCRs recognize regional mutations was considered to require additional single-cell paired TCR alpha and beta sequencing. Ubiquitous expanded tumor TCRs were found in blood more often at tumor resection than at routine follow-up.

The germline V gene yields SGHTA for CDR1 and FQGNSA for CDR2. A distance of 15 bases separates the germline ends of V and J, which lose 5 bases and 5 bases respectively. CDR3 length: 14 amino acids, cysteine to phenylalanine. The DNA shown is the 42-base CDR3, in frame from base 1. The protocol used for the library was 5' RACE. The run used a NextSeq 500. In the TCR library protocol, a unique molecular identifier was attached to each TCR cDNA molecule so that PCR and sequencing errors could be corrected. On the study's bioinformatics: TCR identification, UMI-based error correction and CDR3 extraction were performed with Decombinator tools. TCRs above a frequency of 2 per 1,000, corresponding to the top 1% of the tumor frequency distribution, were defined as expanded. Renyi diversity was computed with the R vegan package after each repertoire had been subsampled 100 times to 5,000 TCRs. CDR3 similarity networks were built from amino acid triplet string-kernel similarity, with CDR3s being connected when pairwise similarity was above 0.82. Starting from the raw public reads, TCRdb applied fastp trimming at Q25, assembled clones with MiXCR and retained in-frame beta chains. Merged by CDR3 protein, the rows form single entries marked with the most common genes and DNA. TCRdb, rather than the study authors, made the V and J calls. A total of about 80,000 distinct CDR3 sequences appear in this sample, under 25% of them only once. Less than 7.5% of the sample is taken by the ten largest.

The meaning of the sample's time point label: sample taken at primary tumor resection. For TCR sequencing, whole RNA was extracted from tumor and nontumor lung tissue, or from cryopreserved PBMC samples, and no cell sorting was done. Donors were over 60 patients with early-stage, untreated non-small cell lung cancer from the lung TRACERx cohort. Only patients for whom sufficient RNA was available from at least two tumor regions were selected for TCR sequencing. This clonotype was seen once. The antigen this receptor binds is unknown. Within one base of it there is no much larger clone, and no base qualities were kept. A single read counts as weak evidence.

This chain joins TRBV7-2 to TRBJ2-5; the D gene could be either TRBD1 or TRBD2, each agreeing at 5 bases. This TCR was sampled from a male donor with early-stage non-small cell lung cancer. This specimen consisted of PBMCs, obtained at surgery. The CDR3 protein: CASSLPGWGETQYF. The DNA sequence follows: TGTGCCAGCAGCCTACCGGGCTGGGGGGAGACCCAGTACTTC.